This T cell receptor (beta chain) was identified in a study of T-cell memory formation after mild COVID-19. J gave up 3 bases and V 4 bases, and 3 bases lay outside the gene matches. The germline V gene encodes CDR1 MNHEY and CDR2 SVGEGT. The CDR3 totals 14 residues. This clonotype was counted only a few times. One entry per CDR3 protein, called by TCRdb with MiXCR from the 5' RACE reads. The data contain 530,000 or so distinct CDR3 sequences, approximately 15% of them singletons. The sample taken for sequencing was PBMCs or a T cell subset sorted from them (not recorded which). The sequence was obtained from an adult woman who had mild COVID-19 (a few samples of this study predate the infection). Cell type and time point are not known. The chain links TRBV6-2 or TRBV6-3 to TRBJ2-1, with 7 bases fitting TRBD2. The CDR3 here is CASSWASGYNEQFF. The CDR3 nucleotides read TGTGCCAGCAGTTGGGCTAGCGGCTACAATGAGCAGTTCTTC.